Listed below are T cell receptor beta chains from one sample, sequenced in a study of shared clonotypes between healthy human individuals. TCRdb's table, derived via immunoSEQ multiplex PCR, lists solely in-frame clones and lacks some. The table lists approximately 2,200,000 clones, 85% to 95% of them singletons. The sample taken for sequencing was naive CD8+ T cells from PBMCs. The receptors originated from a man aged 18 to 35 in good health. Some clones in this sample may be carry-over from other donors' samples. Both conserved end residues are part of each CDR3. Fields, in order: D gene, J gene, clone size, V gene, CDR3 DNA, CDR3 protein. D genes are given only for firm matches. A clone size is listed for some rows: how often the clone was seen (once, few, many), or a class if it is expanded.

d_call: TRBD2; j_call: TRBJ2-1; clone_size: -; v_call: TRBV15; cdr3_nt: TGTGCCACCAGCAGAGATGGCGGGAGCTCCTACAATGAGCAGTTCTTC; cdr3_aa: CATSRDGGSSYNEQFF
d_call: TRBD2; j_call: TRBJ2-1; clone_size: once; v_call: TRBV7-9; cdr3_nt: TGTGCCAGCAGCCTGGGACTAGAGACCTACAATGAGCAGTTCTTC; cdr3_aa: CASSLGLETYNEQFF
d_call: TRBD1; j_call: TRBJ1-2; clone_size: -; v_call: TRBV10-3; cdr3_nt: TGTGCCATCAGCCCAGAGGGGGTCGGGACAGGCCCCACCTATGGCTACACCTTC; cdr3_aa: CAISPEGVGTGPTYGYTF
d_call: TRBD2; j_call: TRBJ2-7; clone_size: once; v_call: TRBV28; cdr3_nt: TGTGCCAGCAGTGACCCACTAGCGGGAGTGACCTACGAGCAGTACTTC; cdr3_aa: CASSDPLAGVTYEQYF
d_call: TRBD2; j_call: TRBJ2-7; clone_size: -; v_call: TRBV5-6; cdr3_nt: TGTGCCAGCAGCTTGCGTGGACTAGCGGGTGGATTCTCCTACGAGCAGTACTTC; cdr3_aa: CASSLRGLAGGFSYEQYF
d_call: -; j_call: TRBJ1-1; clone_size: -; v_call: TRBV2; cdr3_nt: TGTGCCAGCAGTGTGCTCACTGAAGCTTTCTTT; cdr3_aa: CASSVLTEAFF
d_call: -; j_call: TRBJ2-2; clone_size: -; v_call: TRBV7-9; cdr3_nt: TGTGCCAGCAGCTTAGACAGCAACACCGGGGAGCTGTTTTTT; cdr3_aa: CASSLDSNTGELFF
d_call: TRBD2; j_call: TRBJ2-1; clone_size: -; v_call: TRBV14; cdr3_nt: TGTGCCAGCAGCCCGATACTAGCGGGACTTCTCAATGAGCAGTTCTTC; cdr3_aa: CASSPILAGLLNEQFF
d_call: -; j_call: TRBJ2-6; clone_size: -; v_call: TRBV7-3; cdr3_nt: TGTGCCAGCAGCTTAATTGCGGGTGGGGCCAACGTCCTGACTTTC; cdr3_aa: CASSLIAGGANVLTF
d_call: -; j_call: TRBJ2-1; clone_size: once; v_call: TRBV7-8; cdr3_nt: TGTGCCAGCAGCTGGACCTCCGATGAGCAGTTCTTC; cdr3_aa: CASSWTSDEQFF
d_call: -; j_call: TRBJ2-3; clone_size: -; v_call: TRBV19; cdr3_nt: TGTGCCAGTAGTTCCAGGCCCGATACGCAGTATTTT; cdr3_aa: CASSSRPDTQYF
d_call: TRBD2; j_call: TRBJ2-1; clone_size: -; v_call: TRBV7-3; cdr3_nt: TGTGCCAGCAGCTCGGAGACTAGCGGGAGCTCCTACAATGAGCAGTTCTTC; cdr3_aa: CASSSETSGSSYNEQFF
d_call: -; j_call: TRBJ1-5; clone_size: -; v_call: TRBV18; cdr3_nt: TGTGCCAGCTCACCAACCGGGGGCGTTGATCAGCCCCAGCATTTT; cdr3_aa: CASSPTGGVDQPQHF
d_call: -; j_call: TRBJ1-2; clone_size: -; v_call: TRBV4-1; cdr3_nt: TGCGCCAGCAGCCAAGACACAGGGATCGGGTATGGCTACACCTTC; cdr3_aa: CASSQDTGIGYGYTF
d_call: -; j_call: TRBJ2-1; clone_size: -; v_call: TRBV5-6; cdr3_nt: TGTGCCAGCAGCTTGGGGCTAGCCAATGAGCAGTTCTTC; cdr3_aa: CASSLGLANEQFF
d_call: -; j_call: TRBJ1-2; clone_size: -; v_call: TRBV5-6; cdr3_nt: TGTGCCAGCAGCATACGACAGGATGTCTATGGCTACACCTTC; cdr3_aa: CASSIRQDVYGYTF
d_call: -; j_call: TRBJ2-1; clone_size: -; v_call: TRBV7-9; cdr3_nt: TGTGCCAGCAGCCCCCGGCTAAGCTCCTACAATGAGCAGTTCTTC; cdr3_aa: CASSPRLSSYNEQFF
d_call: -; j_call: TRBJ2-7; clone_size: -; v_call: TRBV15; cdr3_nt: TGTGCCACCAGCAGGGGTTCGTCCCAATCTTACGAGCAGTACTTC; cdr3_aa: CATSRGSSQSYEQYF
d_call: -; j_call: TRBJ2-3; clone_size: -; v_call: TRBV6-1; cdr3_nt: TGTGCCAGCAGTGAAGGGCGGGGAGGAGGCACAGATACGCAGTATTTT; cdr3_aa: CASSEGRGGGTDTQYF
d_call: TRBD1; j_call: TRBJ2-7; clone_size: -; v_call: TRBV5-6; cdr3_nt: TGTGCCAGCAGCCTGGGACAGACTTCCTACGAGCAGTACTTC; cdr3_aa: CASSLGQTSYEQYF
d_call: TRBD1; j_call: TRBJ2-1; clone_size: -; v_call: TRBV7-6; cdr3_nt: TGTGCCAGCAGCGCGAGGACAGGGGGAAGTAGTGATGAGCAGTTCTTC; cdr3_aa: CASSARTGGSSDEQFF
d_call: -; j_call: TRBJ2-7; clone_size: few; v_call: TRBV9; cdr3_nt: TGTGCCAGCAGCGCTGGGGGACATTCGCTCGACGAGCAGTACTTC; cdr3_aa: CASSAGGHSLDEQYF
d_call: -; j_call: TRBJ2-7; clone_size: -; v_call: TRBV6-6; cdr3_nt: TGTGCCAGCAGTTACGTGACGGGCCCCTACGAGCAGTACTTC; cdr3_aa: CASSYVTGPYEQYF
d_call: -; j_call: TRBJ2-4; clone_size: -; v_call: TRBV27; cdr3_nt: TGTGCCAGCAGTTTATCGCCAACCGCCAAAAACATTCAGTACTTC; cdr3_aa: CASSLSPTAKNIQYF
d_call: -; j_call: TRBJ1-1; clone_size: -; v_call: TRBV27; cdr3_nt: TGTGCCAGCAGTTTTGGGGGTAGGGGCACTGAAGCTTTCTTT; cdr3_aa: CASSFGGRGTEAFF
d_call: TRBD2; j_call: TRBJ2-1; clone_size: -; v_call: TRBV9; cdr3_nt: TGTGCCAGCAGCTATAGCGGGAGGGCTTACAATGAGCAGTTCTTC; cdr3_aa: CASSYSGRAYNEQFF
d_call: -; j_call: TRBJ2-5; clone_size: -; v_call: TRBV28; cdr3_nt: TGTGCCAGCAGTTTTCTCCCTAGTGCGAGAGAGACCCAGTACTTC; cdr3_aa: CASSFLPSARETQYF
d_call: TRBD1; j_call: TRBJ2-7; clone_size: -; v_call: TRBV28; cdr3_nt: TGTGCCAGCAGTGGGATAGACAGGGGGCCCTCCTACGAGCAGTACTTC; cdr3_aa: CASSGIDRGPSYEQYF
d_call: TRBD1; j_call: TRBJ1-4; clone_size: -; v_call: TRBV28; cdr3_nt: TGTGCCAGCAGTTTATCTGTCAGCGGGACAGACTCCGAAAAACTGTTTTTT; cdr3_aa: CASSLSVSGTDSEKLFF
d_call: -; j_call: TRBJ2-1; clone_size: -; v_call: TRBV7-9; cdr3_nt: TGTGCCAGCACCGATAGGGGCCCCCAGCGTATCGATGAGCAGTTCTTC; cdr3_aa: CASTDRGPQRIDEQFF
d_call: -; j_call: TRBJ1-4; clone_size: -; v_call: TRBV4-1; cdr3_nt: TGCGCCAGCAGCCAAGAACCGCGGAATGAAAAACTGTTTTTT; cdr3_aa: CASSQEPRNEKLFF